This is a list of T cell receptor beta chains from one sample in a study of CD8+ T cells in alopecia areata. Assay used: immunoSEQ multiplex PCR; TCRdb lists only in-frame clones, some missing. Seen here are around 61,000 clones, around half observed once, and the top ten hold about 18%. This specimen consisted of CD8+ T cells sorted from blood, obtained at week 0. The receptors stem from a human donor with alopecia areata. The CDR3 runs from the conserved cysteine through the conserved F or W. The order of the fields is D gene, J gene, V gene, CDR3 protein. The D gene is left open where the match is weak.

D: TRBD1; J: TRBJ2-7; V: TRBV7-9; CDR3: CASSLTGGHEQYF
D: TRBD2; J: TRBJ2-3; V: TRBV7-2; CDR3: CASSLSGRSPFTDTQYF
D: TRBD1; J: TRBJ1-5; V: TRBV28; CDR3: CASSPTGGVIQPQHF
D: NA; J: TRBJ1-2; V: TRBV21-1; CDR3: CASSKETGRYYGYTF
D: NA; J: TRBJ2-7; V: TRBV9; CDR3: CASSVEVFREQYF
D: NA; J: TRBJ2-1; V: TRBV27; CDR3: CASAHGGDYNEQFF
D: TRBD2; J: TRBJ2-1; V: TRBV7-9; CDR3: CASSLLAGVLEQFF
D: TRBD2; J: TRBJ2-1; V: TRBV29-1; CDR3: CSVLGLAGYNEQFF
D: NA; J: TRBJ2-5; V: TRBV27; CDR3: CASSSSGLAASYEQYF
D: NA; J: TRBJ2-7; V: TRBV30; CDR3: CAWSEGFSYEQYF
D: NA; J: TRBJ2-7; V: TRBV9; CDR3: CASSVLAVSYEQYF
D: TRBD2; J: TRBJ2-1; V: TRBV10-3; CDR3: CAISESSPSGAYNEQFF
D: NA; J: TRBJ1-1; V: TRBV7-9; CDR3: CASSSDLRTEAFF
D: NA; J: TRBJ2-7; V: TRBV5-6; CDR3: CASSPGLGMTYEQYF
D: NA; J: TRBJ1-1; V: TRBV29-1; CDR3: CSVHTPGRAEAFF
D: TRBD2; J: TRBJ2-7; V: TRBV7-2; CDR3: CASSPSRTSNEQYF
D: NA; J: TRBJ2-1; V: TRBV6-5; CDR3: CASRPNIGRHGEQFF
D: TRBD2; J: TRBJ2-6; V: TRBV7-6; CDR3: CASSSGGSGANVLTF
D: NA; J: TRBJ2-5; V: TRBV7-2; CDR3: CASSLTYLGGETQYF
D: NA; J: TRBJ1-3; V: TRBV29-1; CDR3: CSVVHGNTIYF
D: TRBD2; J: TRBJ2-7; V: TRBV20-1; CDR3: CSARDEREAYF
D: NA; J: TRBJ1-1; V: TRBV29-1; CDR3: CSATALAFF
D: NA; J: TRBJ2-1; V: TRBV30; CDR3: CACQTGANEQFF
D: TRBD1; J: TRBJ2-5; V: TRBV4-1; CDR3: CASSPGQGRETQYF
D: NA; J: TRBJ1-1; V: TRBV18; CDR3: CASSPPKDMFHTEAFF
D: NA; J: TRBJ2-3; V: TRBV6-5; CDR3: CASSRTYTDTQYF
D: NA; J: TRBJ2-7; V: TRBV29-1; CDR3: CSVERTDSYEQYF
D: NA; J: TRBJ1-5; V: TRBV4-3; CDR3: CASSQGLSQPQHF
D: NA; J: TRBJ2-2; V: TRBV25-1; CDR3: CASARGPNTGELFF
D: TRBD1; J: TRBJ1-5; V: TRBV4-2; CDR3: CASSFGTANQPQHF
D: NA; J: TRBJ2-7; V: TRBV30; CDR3: CALATRSLHEQYF
D: NA; J: TRBJ1-2; V: TRBV11-2; CDR3: CASSSGTPYGYTF